The following is a TCR beta chain sequence with its context. Its cognate antigen is unknown. With 3 bases clipped from V and 4 bases from J, the junction kept 15 bases outside the gene matches. The germline gives CDR1 DFQATT, CDR2 SNEGSKA (reference sequence). This CDR3 comprises 18 residues. The data were obtained in a study of T cells in Graves' hyperthyroidism and ophthalmopathy. Study summary: Specimen type is peripheral blood, collected at initial diagnosis prior to any treatment. Study conclusions and caveats: Peripheral blood also featured most of the thyroid clonotypes expanded above 0.001. From stable hyperthyroidism, ophthalmopathy was set apart by a 13 V-J model.

What was amplified from RNA transcripts were TCR beta CDR3 regions. TCR CDR3 regions were first amplified by RT-PCR with HTBI primers. TCRdb reprocessed the multiplex PCR reads with MiXCR, giving one entry per CDR3 protein. Here the sample spans 650,000 to 750,000 distinct CDR3 sequences, 11% to 15% being singletons. It was uncontrolled infection, other autoimmune disease, pregnancy or lactation that excluded patients. The receptor's source is a woman aged 18 to 35 with Graves' hyperthyroidism. Sequencing was carried out using blood. The chain combines TRBV20-1 with TRBJ2-1, with 10 bases aligning to TRBD2. The CDR3 reads CSARILAGGPVGYNEQFF. In DNA, the CDR3 is TGCAGTGCTAGGATATTAGCGGGAGGCCCAGTCGGTTACAATGAGCAGTTCTTC.